This T cell receptor (beta chain) appears in the sequencing data of a study of blood T cell repertoires in COVID-19. The CDR3 totals 12 residues. Trimming removed 1 base at V and 8 bases at J, with 8 bases between. Germline V CDR1 and CDR2: SNHLY, FYNNEI. Measured with immunoSEQ multiplex PCR; TCRdb has only the in-frame clones, and not every one. Of around 150,000 clones in the sample, about four fifths are singletons; the top ten hold approximately 11%. What was sequenced was PBMCs or T cells enriched from blood (not recorded which). The chain uses TRBV2 and TRBJ1-2; D gene ambiguous. The sequence came from a man in his forties or fifties who had recovered from COVID-19. CDR3 nucleotides: TGTGCCAGCAGTGAAGGCGGATTCGGCTACACCTTC. Protein: CASSEGGFGYTF. Supplemented by reference TRBV2 and TRBJ1-2, the full variable domain reads EPEVTQTPSHQVTQMGQEVILRCVPISNHLYFYWYRQILGQKVEFLVSFYNNEISEKSEIFDDQFSVERPDGSNFTLKIRSTKLEDSAMYFCASSEGGFGYTFGSGTRLTVV.